A selection of T cell receptor beta chains follows, all from one sample in a study of cytomegalovirus exposure and HLA in healthy donors. Assay: immunoSEQ multiplex PCR; the TCRdb copy retains only in-frame clones and omits some. Of 110,000 or so clones in the sample, 77% are singletons; the top ten hold over 6.5%. Sequences were obtained from PBMCs. The receptors were sampled from a woman between 40 and 50 years old in good health and CMV-seropositive. Each CDR3 is given with its conserved first and last residue. D genes are given only for firm matches. A clone size is listed for some rows: how often the clone was seen (once, few, many), or a class if it is expanded.

D gene	V gene	clone size	J gene	CDR3 DNA	CDR3 protein
NA	TRBV7-8	NA	TRBJ1-5	TGTGCCAGCAGCTTACTACAGGGTGGTTGGCAGCCCCAGCATTTT	CASSLLQGGWQPQHF
TRBD1	TRBV19	NA	TRBJ1-1	TGTGCCAGTAGTTTTACAGGGGGCGCATACACTGAAGCTTTCTTT	CASSFTGGAYTEAFF
TRBD2	TRBV2	NA	TRBJ2-7	TGTGCCAGCAGTGCGACTAGCGGGGGGGAGCAGTACTTC	CASSATSGGEQYF
NA	TRBV25-1	few	TRBJ2-3	TGTGCCAGCAGCCCCTTTGCGGGCCAAGATACGCAGTATTTT	CASSPFAGQDTQYF
NA	TRBV7-2	NA	TRBJ2-5	TGTGCCAGCAGCTTAAATGAGGCGGAGTGGCGGGAGACCCAGTACTTC	CASSLNEAEWRETQYF
NA	TRBV27	NA	TRBJ1-5	TGTGCCAGCAGTCTCCTGGGGCAGTATAGCAATCAGCCCCAGCATTTT	CASSLLGQYSNQPQHF
TRBD2	TRBV7-9	few	TRBJ2-1	TGTGCCAGCAGCACTAGCGGGGGGGCGGGGTACAATGAGCAGTTCTTC	CASSTSGGAGYNEQFF
NA	TRBV21-1	once	TRBJ1-1	TGTGCCAGCAGCAAAAGGTGGAGGCACAGGGGGCGGAACACTGAAGCTTTCTTT	CASSKRWRHRGRNTEAFF
NA	TRBV5-1	NA	TRBJ1-2	TGCGCCAGCAGCTTGGCCGTGGGGGGAGGCTATGGCTACACCTTC	CASSLAVGGGYGYTF
TRBD1	TRBV7-7	NA	TRBJ2-2	TGTGCCAGCAGCACACTCCCGGGACAGGGGGCGCTCAGGGAGCTGTTTTTT	CASSTLPGQGALRELFF
NA	TRBV9	NA	TRBJ1-3	TGTGCCAGCAGCGTAGGGCAGGCTTACTCTGGAAACACCATATATTTT	CASSVGQAYSGNTIYF